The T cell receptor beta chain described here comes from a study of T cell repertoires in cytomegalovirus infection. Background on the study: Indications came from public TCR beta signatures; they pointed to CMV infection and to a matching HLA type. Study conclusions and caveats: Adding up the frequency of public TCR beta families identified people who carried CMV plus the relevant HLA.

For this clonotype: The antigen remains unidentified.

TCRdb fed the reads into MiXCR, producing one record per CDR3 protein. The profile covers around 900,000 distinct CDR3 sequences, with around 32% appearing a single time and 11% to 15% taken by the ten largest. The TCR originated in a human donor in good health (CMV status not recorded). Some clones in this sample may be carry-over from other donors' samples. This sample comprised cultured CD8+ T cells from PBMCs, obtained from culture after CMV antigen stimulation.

DNA for the CDR3: TGTGCCAGCAGCGTACGGGGGAAGAGCTCCTACAATGAGCAGTTCTTC. Translation gives CASSVRGKSSYNEQFF. The chain employs TRBV9 and TRBJ2-1; possible D gene TRBD2, 6 bases. V gave up 1 base and J gave up 0 bases, with 11 bases separating them. The CDR3 loop spans 16 amino acids. Germline values: CDR1 SGDLS, CDR2 YYNGEE.